Sequencing of this TCR beta chain was carried out in a study of regulatory T cells in long-lasting Graves disease. Regarding the study as a whole: TRBV28, TRBJ1-2 and TRBJ2-5 were favored in persistent disease. Sample size was small, which may have lowered accuracy.

Arm-PCR of CDR3 regions and iRepertoire HTBI primers were used to build TCR beta libraries. TCRdb used MiXCR to reprocess the multiplex PCR reads, holding one entry per CDR3 protein. The sample has 360,000 or so distinct CDR3 sequences, 15% to 20% seen once. As for time point: newly diagnosed GD, antithyroid drugs for less than 3 months. PBMC RNA was the source of the TCR library. Enrollment of patients was through an endocrinology department in Xi'an, China. The V end was cut by 6 bases, the J end by 0 bases, with 25 bases between. Germline CDR1 reads MDHEN; CDR2 reads SYDVKM. The CDR3 runs 19 residues. A word on this clonotype: Antigen unknown. A read error may explain this, as a much larger clone is one base away.

The data were also submitted as part of a second study, on T cells in Graves' hyperthyroidism and ophthalmopathy. That report notes: Clonotypes that were expanded in thyroid above 0.001 mostly appeared in blood too.

The sample in question was peripheral blood mononuclear cells (PBMCs), obtained at new diagnosis, from a patient treated with antithyroid drugs. The V and J genes are TRBV28 and TRBJ2-3; possible D gene TRBD2, 6 bases. This receptor was identified in a woman aged 18-29 years with Graves disease. CDR3 nucleotide sequence: TGTGCCAGCAGCCAACCCCTTAGGACTACTTCGCCCAGCACAGATACGCAGTATTTT. This encodes CASSQPLRTTSPSTDTQYF.